The 31 T cell receptor beta chains in this list originate from one sample, sequenced in a study of cytomegalovirus exposure and HLA in healthy donors. The PCR made use of 60 Vbeta and 13 Jbeta primers. TCRdb keeps only in-frame clones here, not all; method: immunoSEQ multiplex PCR. The sample carries approximately 170,000 clones, roughly 70% recorded once. The specimen sequenced was PBMCs. Receptors were obtained from a girl between 10 and 17 years old in good health and CMV-seronegative.

This chain joins TRBV29-1 and TRBJ2-3, with D maybe TRBD2 (6 bases). In germline, CDR1 is SQVTM, CDR2 ANQGSEA. V gave up 6 bases and J gave up 2 bases, with 12 bases separating them. This CDR3 region has 13 residues. The CDR3 bases are TGCAGCGTGACGGGAGTATACACAGATACGCAGTATTTT. Translated: CSVTGVYTDTQYF.

The chain recombines TRBV6-1 with TRBJ1-5; D perhaps matches TRBD1 (6 bases). Germline CDR1 is MNHNS and CDR2 is SASEGT. Trimming stripped 6 bases from V and 3 bases from J, with 15 bases between. There are 15 residues in the CDR3. The CDR3 sequence: CASRRTVPINQPQHF. The CDR3 coding sequence is TGTGCCAGCAGGAGGACAGTCCCAATCAATCAGCCCCAGCATTTT.

This rearrangement joins TRBV29-1 to TRBJ1-1; 8 bases are shared with TRBD1. The CDR3 is 14 amino acids. The germline V gene encodes CDR1 SQVTM and CDR2 ANQGSEA. V was pared by 2 bases and J by 4 bases, with 6 bases of the junction left unmatched. The CDR3 is CSVELTGAVTEAFF. CDR3 sequence (DNA): TGCAGCGTTGAACTGACAGGGGCGGTCACTGAAGCTTTCTTT.

This chain links TRBV5-5 with TRBJ2-1; tentative D call: TRBD2 (5 bases). Germline CDR1 SGHKS, CDR2 YYEKEE (reference sequence). The CDR3 length is 15 residues. V lost 0 bases to trimming and J lost 2 bases, with 9 bases between them. CDR3 amino acids: CASSLGGSPYNEQFF. The CDR3 DNA follows: TGTGCCAGCAGCTTGGGAGGGAGCCCCTACAATGAGCAGTTCTTC. The full variable domain, rest sourced from reference TRBV5-5 and TRBJ2-1, is DAGVTQSPTHLIKTRGQQVTLRCSPISGHKSVSWYQQVLGQGPQFIFQYYEKEERGRGNFPDRFSARQFPNYSSELNVNALLLGDSALYLCASSLGGSPYNEQFFGPGTRLTVL.

This sequence joins TRBV7-9 and TRBJ1-2; a possible D gene is TRBD1 (5 bases). There are 13 residues in the CDR3. Germline CDR1 SEHNR, CDR2 FQNEAQ (reference sequence). Trimming removed 0 bases at V and 4 bases at J, with 6 bases between. In DNA, the CDR3 is TGTGCCAGCAGCTTAGCGGACACCTATGGCTACACCTTC. It encodes CASSLADTYGYTF.

This clone appeared a single time. The rearrangement links TRBV7-9 to TRBJ1-4; D remains unclear. CDR1 is SEHNR and CDR2 is FQNEAQ in the germline V gene (reference sequence). Trimming took off 0 bases at V and 11 bases at J, with 13 bases between the two ends. The CDR3 runs 14 residues. The chain's CDR3 is CASSLAQPVGKLFF. The CDR3 DNA follows: TGTGCCAGCAGCTTAGCCCAACCCGTCGGGAAACTGTTTTTT. Full variable domain (remainder filled in from reference TRBV7-9 and TRBJ1-4): DTGVSQNPRHKITKRGQNVTFRCDPISEHNRLYWYRQTLGQGPEFLTYFQNEAQLEKSRLLSDRFSAERPKGSFSTLEIQRTEQGDSAMYLCASSLAQPVGKLFFGSGTQLSVL.

The chain recombines TRBV6-4 with TRBJ2-3, with 7 bases lining up with TRBD2. The germline V gene has CDR1 MRHNA and CDR2 SNTAGT. Germline trimming cut 6 bases from V and 5 bases from J; bases unmatched to any gene: 5. This CDR3 comprises 13 residues. This CDR3 reads CASRPTGGDTQYF. The CDR3, as DNA: TGTGCCAGCAGGCCTACGGGGGGAGATACGCAGTATTTT.

J is TRBJ1-1 and V is TRBV7-9; D is perhaps TRBD1 (5 bases). V gave up 7 bases and J gave up 3 bases, with 15 bases separating them. CDR1 SEHNR and CDR2 FQNEAQ come from the germline V gene (reference sequence). CDR3 size: 14 residues. CDR3 sequence (DNA): TGTGCCAGCACCCTGACAGCTAGCGACACTGAAGCTTTCTTT. Protein product: CASTLTASDTEAFF. Drawing the rest from reference TRBV7-9 and TRBJ1-1, the complete variable domain is DTGVSQNPRHKITKRGQNVTFRCDPISEHNRLYWYRQTLGQGPEFLTYFQNEAQLEKSRLLSDRFSAERPKGSFSTLEIQRTEQGDSAMYLCASTLTASDTEAFFGQGTRLTVV.

The V and J genes are TRBV9 and TRBJ2-5; a weak D match, TRBD1 (6 bases). Trimming left V 2 bases short and J 2 bases short, with 10 bases between. Germline loops: CDR1 SGDLS, CDR2 YYNGEE. The CDR3 runs to 14 residues. The CDR3 sequence: CASSVQGFQETQYF. As DNA, the CDR3 is TGTGCCAGCAGCGTCCAGGGGTTTCAAGAGACCCAGTACTTC.

The chain uses TRBV5-8 and TRBJ2-7, with D hard to call. This CDR3 contains 13 residues. The germline gives CDR1 SGHTS, CDR2 YDEGEE. The V and J ends lost 5 bases and 4 bases respectively, with 13 bases between them. CDR3 coding DNA: TGTGCCAGCAGATATCTAAGTTCTTACGAGCAGTACTTC. Encoded protein: CASRYLSSYEQYF.

V usage is TRBV9 and J usage is TRBJ2-7; 8 positions match TRBD1. Per the germline V gene, CDR1 is SGDLS and CDR2 is YYNGEE. The J segment lost 6 bases and the V segment lost 0 bases, leaving 14 bases of the junction unmatched. The CDR3 is 17 residues long. CDR3 in DNA: TGTGCCAGCAGCGTAGACCCCCCTCAGGGGGCTAAAGGCGAGCAGTACTTC. Its translation is CASSVDPPQGAKGEQYF.

The chain carries TRBV7-3 and TRBJ2-3, with 7 positions matching TRBD2. Unmatched junction bases numbered 1, after V lost 5 bases and J lost 2 bases. The CDR3 totals 13 residues. CDR1 is SGHTA and CDR2 is FQGTGA in the germline V gene. CDR3 sequence: CASSRGDTDTQYF. In DNA form, the CDR3 reads TGTGCCAGCAGCCGGGGGGACACAGATACGCAGTATTTT.

This chain joins TRBV19 and TRBJ2-5; D might be TRBD2 (5 bases). V was shortened by 2 bases and J by 2 bases, with 12 bases between the two germline ends. Germline V lookup: CDR1 LNHDA, CDR2 SQIVND (reference sequence). This CDR3 has 15 residues. CDR3 nucleotide sequence: TGTGCCAGTAGTATACACGAGGGCAGTCAAGAGACCCAGTACTTC. This encodes CASSIHEGSQETQYF.

This clone turned up a few times. The chain uses TRBV19 and TRBJ1-2; D is perhaps TRBD1 (6 bases). Germline V gives CDR1 LNHDA, CDR2 SQIVND (reference sequence). V was trimmed by 7 bases and J by 8 bases, leaving 14 bases between them. The CDR3 has 12 residues. Written as DNA, the CDR3 is TGTGCCAGTACGGGGGGCTTGGTCGGCTACACCTTC. Translated, it gives CASTGGLVGYTF.

This clone was recorded a few times. The rearrangement uses TRBV5-1 and TRBJ2-7; a weak D match, TRBD1 (5 bases). V lost 2 bases to trimming and J lost 3 bases, with 15 bases between them. This CDR3 contains 15 residues. The germline CDR1 and CDR2 sequences are SGHRS and YFSETQ. The CDR3 here is CASSFSQGERYEQYF. The CDR3 bases are TGCGCCAGCAGCTTTAGCCAGGGCGAACGCTACGAGCAGTACTTC.

CDR3 DNA: TGCGCCAGCAGCTTCCCAAACACCGGGGAGCTGTTTTTT. Protein: CASSFPNTGELFF. The gene calls are TRBV5-1 and TRBJ2-2, with D uncertain. Germline CDR1 is SGHRS and CDR2 is YFSETQ. Trimming took off 2 bases at V and 2 bases at J, with 4 bases between the two ends. The CDR3 is 13 residues long.

The CDR3 coding sequence is TGTGCCAGCAGCATAGACAGGCGGAACACCGGGGAGCTGTTTTTT. Translated, it gives CASSIDRRNTGELFF. This chain joins TRBV28 and TRBJ2-2, with a weak D call TRBD1 (6 bases). Deletions cut 6 bases from V and 1 base from J, with 12 bases between. The CDR3 has 15 amino acids. Germline V CDR1 and CDR2: MDHEN, SYDVKM.

The gene calls are TRBV5-1 and TRBJ2-1, with TRBD2 matching over 9 bases. The V segment lost 2 bases and the J segment 0 bases; nucleotides outside the gene matches: 3. The length of the CDR3 is 16 residues. Germline-derived CDR1 and CDR2 are SGHRS and YFSETQ. The CDR3 bases are TGCGCCAGCAGCTTAATAGCGGGGGTCTCCTACAATGAGCAGTTCTTC. This encodes CASSLIAGVSYNEQFF.

The chain links TRBV9 to TRBJ1-1; D is unresolved. The CDR3 has 14 amino acids. Deletions cut 0 bases from V and 1 base from J, with 7 bases between. CDR1 and CDR2 from the germline V gene are SGDLS and YYNGEE. The CDR3 coding sequence is TGTGCCAGCAGCGTAGGGAGGTGGAACACTGAAGCTTTCTTT. This sequence encodes CASSVGRWNTEAFF.

J is TRBJ2-2 and V is TRBV27; 8 bases match TRBD2. This CDR3 has 15 amino acids. The trim removed 4 bases at V and 2 bases at J, leaving 3 bases unmatched. Germline V gene lookup returns CDR1 MNHEY and CDR2 SMNVEV (reference sequence). The CDR3: CASSYAGGNTGELFF. The CDR3, as DNA: TGTGCCAGCAGTTATGCGGGGGGAAACACCGGGGAGCTGTTTTTT.

This clone was found a few times. The chain is built from TRBV18 and TRBJ2-3; no clear D. This CDR3 has 13 residues. Trimming cost V 0 bases and J 5 bases, with 6 bases left between them. Looked up from germline, CDR1 is KGHSH and CDR2 is LQKENI. The CDR3 protein is CASSPPAEDTQYF. Written as DNA, the CDR3 is TGTGCCAGCTCACCACCGGCCGAAGATACGCAGTATTTT.

The genes are TRBV7-6 and TRBJ2-7, with D possibly being TRBD2 (7 bases). The CDR3 is 16 residues long. Germline assignment: CDR1 SGHVS and CDR2 FNYEAQ. V gave up 5 bases and J gave up 0 bases, with 17 bases separating them. CDR3 in DNA: TGTGCCAGCAGCCTAGGGAGCCGGGGGGCCTCCTACGAGCAGTACTTC. It encodes CASSLGSRGASYEQYF.

This rearrangement joins TRBV7-3 to TRBJ2-3; 9 bases line up with TRBD2. The V segment lost 1 base and the J segment 4 bases; nucleotides outside the gene matches: 6. CDR3 length: 16 residues. The germline CDR1 and CDR2 sequences are SGHTA and FQGTGA. CDR3 region: CASSLNQRGAADTQYF. The CDR3 nucleotides are TGTGCCAGCAGCTTAAATCAGCGGGGGGCCGCAGATACGCAGTATTTT. The full variable domain, its missing parts supplied by reference TRBV7-3 and TRBJ2-3, is GAGVSQTPSNKVTEKGKYVELRCDPISGHTALYWYRQSLGQGPEFLIYFQGTGAADDSGLPNDRFFAVRPEGSVSTLKIQRTERGDSAVYLCASSLNQRGAADTQYFGPGTRLTVL.

The chain uses TRBV7-9 and TRBJ2-3, with 9 bases lining up with TRBD2. Germline-derived CDR1 and CDR2 are SEHNR and FQNEAQ (reference sequence). With V trimmed by 11 bases and J by 10 bases, 10 bases remained unmatched. The CDR3 extends over 12 amino acids. CDR3 region: CAGSGGKNPQYF. DNA of the CDR3: TGTGCCGGAAGCGGGGGGAAAAACCCGCAGTATTTT.

The CDR3 bases are TGTGCCAGTAGTATTCTCGACAGCACTTATCAGCCCCAGCATTTT. Protein product: CASSILDSTYQPQHF. The V and J genes are TRBV19 and TRBJ1-5; D perhaps matches TRBD1 (5 bases). There are 15 residues in the CDR3. Germline V lookup: CDR1 LNHDA, CDR2 SQIVND (reference sequence). Trimming removed 3 bases at V and 5 bases at J, with 14 bases between. The variable domain in full, with the rest retrieved from reference TRBV19 and TRBJ1-5, is DGGITQSPKYLFRKEGQNVTLSCEQNLNHDAMYWYRQDPGQGLRLIYYSQIVNDFQKGDIAEGYSVSREKKESFPLTVTSAQKNPTAFYLCASSILDSTYQPQHFGDGTRLSIL.

The chain recombines TRBV10-3 with TRBJ1-1; no firm D call. The V end lost 0 bases, the J end lost 4 bases, and 12 bases lay between the germline ends. The CDR3 loop spans 15 amino acids. The germline gives CDR1 ENHRY, CDR2 SYGVKD. The CDR3 nucleotides read TGTGCCATCAGTGAGTCGATCTCCCGGAGCACTGAAGCTTTCTTT. Translated, it gives CAISESISRSTEAFF.

The chain joins TRBV13 to TRBJ2-5; D perhaps matches TRBD1 (5 bases). The V end was cut by 4 bases, the J end by 4 bases, with 13 bases between. Germline CDR1 and CDR2: PRHDT and FYEKMQ (reference sequence). The CDR3 extends over 14 amino acids. CDR3 sequence (DNA): TGTGCCAGCAGCTCGACAGAGAAACGAGAGACCCAGTACTTC. The encoded protein is CASSSTEKRETQYF.

The chain employs TRBV5-6 and TRBJ1-1; maybe TRBD1 (5 bases). Germline values: CDR1 SGHDT, CDR2 YYEEEE. The CDR3 length is 17 residues. Trimming stripped 0 bases from V and 0 bases from J, with 15 bases between. CDR3 sequence: CASSLGKAGPMNTEAFF. CDR3 sequence (DNA): TGTGCCAGCAGCTTGGGTAAGGCGGGACCCATGAACACTGAAGCTTTCTTT.

This clone was observed a few times. The chain links TRBV5-4 to TRBJ2-2; 9 bases line up with TRBD2. The V gene end was trimmed by 0 bases and the J gene end by 7 bases; junction bases not matched to a gene: 10. The germline gives CDR1 SGHNT, CDR2 YYREEE (reference sequence). CDR3 length: 17 residues. The CDR3 nucleotides are TGTGCCAGCAGCTTGGCCGGAGGCGGGGGGGCTCTCGGGGAGCTGTTTTTT. It encodes CASSLAGGGGALGELFF.

This clone was seen once. The chain links TRBV5-1 to TRBJ1-2; D perhaps matches TRBD1 (5 bases). The germline V and J ends were trimmed by 0 bases and 4 bases, with 13 bases remaining between them. CDR1 and CDR2 from the germline V gene are SGHRS and YFSETQ. The CDR3 has 15 residues. The CDR3 DNA reads as TGCGCCAGCAGCTTGGGGGGCAAGGCCTCCTATGGCTACACCTTC. It encodes CASSLGGKASYGYTF. Supplemented by reference TRBV5-1 and TRBJ1-2, the full variable domain reads KAGVTQTPRYLIKTRGQQVTLSCSPISGHRSVSWYQQTPGQGLQFLFEYFSETQRNKGNFPGRFSGRQFSNSRSEMNVSTLELGDSALYLCASSLGGKASYGYTFGSGTRLTVV.

V is TRBV29-1 and J is TRBJ1-1; possible D gene TRBD1, 5 bases. Trimming left V 0 bases short and J 1 base short, with 12 bases between. There are 15 residues in the CDR3. Germline lookup yields CDR1 SQVTM and CDR2 ANQGSEA. This CDR3 reads CSVEDGLGQNTEAFF. The CDR3, as DNA: TGCAGCGTTGAAGATGGGTTGGGGCAGAACACTGAAGCTTTCTTT.